The 10 T cell receptor beta chains in this list originate from one sample, sequenced in a study of T-cell memory formation after mild COVID-19 listed by TCRdb under 2021. Libraries were made using 5' RACE. Instrument on record: Illumina NovaSeq 6000. The raw public reads went through TCRdb reprocessing: fastp at Q25, MiXCR clone calling, in-frame beta chains kept. Merged by CDR3 protein, the rows form single entries marked with the most common genes and DNA. The sample profile shows tens of thousands of distinct CDR3 sequences; roughly 8% of them were found once. Together, the top ten hold 1.4% of the sample. The specimen was PBMCs or a T cell subset sorted from them (not recorded which). The receptors stem from a man between 18 and 35 years old who had mild COVID-19 (a few samples of this study predate the infection). The sample titles of this study are shuffled in the database, so cell type and time point are left out; the donor was told from shared clones.

This chain uses TRBV20-1 with TRBJ2-5; the match to TRBD1 covers 12 bases. This CDR3 has 17 residues. From germline, CDR1 is DFQATT and CDR2 SNEGSKA (reference sequence). The V gene end was trimmed by 5 bases and the J gene end by 2 bases; junction bases not matched to a gene: 12. The CDR3 DNA follows: TGCAGTGCTTCCCTGGGACAGGGGGCGTCTTCTCAAGAGACCCAGTACTTC. Translation gives CSASLGQGASSQETQYF.

This clonotype was seen a handful of times. The chain combines TRBV6-2 or TRBV6-3 with TRBJ1-5, with D perhaps matching TRBD1 (5 bases). The CDR3 is made up of 15 amino acids. Trimming removed 3 bases at V and 0 bases at J, with 9 bases between. Germline CDR1 is MNHEY and CDR2 is SVGEGT. The CDR3 nucleotides read TGTGCCAGCAGTTATCGGGGGTATAGCAATCAGCCCCAGCATTTT. Its translation: CASSYRGYSNQPQHF.

At least ten counts were recorded for this clonotype. This sequence joins TRBV28 and TRBJ2-3, with D possibly being TRBD1 (5 bases). Germline-derived CDR1 and CDR2 are MDHEN and SYDVKM. Trimming stripped 4 bases from V and 3 bases from J, with 17 bases between. This CDR3 region has 16 residues. The CDR3 protein is CASSYPVGRGTDTQYF. CDR3 DNA: TGTGCCAGCAGTTATCCGGTGGGGCGTGGGACAGATACGCAGTATTTT.

This chain connects TRBV6-5 to TRBJ2-3, with TRBD1 as a possible D gene (6 bases). CDR1 and CDR2 (germline): MNHEY, SVGAGI. V was cut by 6 bases and J by 3 bases, with 19 bases left in between. The CDR3 has 16 residues. CDR3 DNA: TGTGCCAGCAGGAGGACCCACCCAAGGGGGACAGATACGCAGTATTTT. It translates to CASRRTHPRGTDTQYF.

The chain joins TRBV4-3 to TRBJ1-4, with 8 nucleotides matching TRBD1. Germline V lookup: CDR1 LGHNA, CDR2 YSLEER. The CDR3 covers 15 residues. J lost 7 bases, V lost 0 bases, and 4 bases had no gene match. In DNA form, the CDR3 reads TGCGCCAGCAGCCAAGAAGGCACAGGGGGTGAAAAACTGTTTTTT. Translated: CASSQEGTGGEKLFF.

The chain couples TRBV12-3 or TRBV12-4 to TRBJ2-3, with D uncertain. Trimming left V 3 bases short and J 3 bases short, with 10 bases between. The CDR3 has 14 residues. CDR3 DNA sequence: TGTGCCAGCAGTTTTAACAGTAATACAGATACGCAGTATTTT. Its translation is CASSFNSNTDTQYF.

The chain uses TRBV30 and TRBJ1-2; D gene unclear. Germline V CDR1 and CDR2: GTSNPN, SVGIG (reference sequence). The V end was cut by 4 bases, the J end by 8 bases, with 11 bases between. The CDR3 covers 11 residues. In nucleotides, the CDR3 is TGTGCCTGGACCCCTGGAGACGGCTACACCTTC. Translation: CAWTPGDGYTF.

The chain couples TRBV30 to TRBJ1-6; 8 nucleotides align to TRBD1. The CDR3 spans 14 residues. Germline V gene lookup returns CDR1 GTSNPN and CDR2 SVGIG (reference sequence). V shed 4 bases and J 14 bases; nucleotides not matched to a gene: 13. The DNA of the CDR3 is TGTGCCTGGATCCCTTCAGGGGGCAGTAGAGCCCTCCACTTT. This gives the protein CAWIPSGGSRALHF.

This clonotype was found a few times. V and J are TRBV5-1 and TRBJ2-3; D gene uncertain. Germline loops: CDR1 SGHRS, CDR2 YFSETQ. There are 15 residues in the CDR3. V shed 1 base and J shed 0 bases, with 9 bases lying between them. CDR3 in DNA: TGCGCCAGCAGCTTGAGTGGCAGAAGCACAGATACGCAGTATTTT. Amino acid sequence: CASSLSGRSTDTQYF.

In DNA, the CDR3 is TGTGCCATCAGCCGAGAGACACAGGGGAGCGCCGGGGAGCTGTTTTTT. Protein sequence: CAISRETQGSAGELFF. This chain links TRBV10-3 with TRBJ2-2; 7 nucleotides agree with TRBD1. V lost 6 bases and J lost 6; bases outside the gene matches: 13. CDR1 ENHRY and CDR2 SYGVKD come from the germline V gene. This CDR3 has 16 amino acids.